These 5 T cell receptor beta chains originate from one sample sequenced in a study of cytomegalovirus exposure and HLA in healthy donors. The assay was immunoSEQ multiplex PCR, and TCRdb's table has in-frame clones only and misses some. The data show about 200,000 clones, around 84% seen once. The sample consisted of PBMCs. These receptors originate from a woman in her twenties or thirties in good health and CMV-seropositive.

The V call is TRBV5-6, the J call TRBJ1-2, with D unclear. CDR1 and CDR2 (germline): SGHDT, YYEEEE. CDR3 length: 15 amino acids. Trimming cost V 0 bases and J 4 bases, with 13 bases left between them. The CDR3 region has the DNA TGTGCCAGCAGCTTGGCCCCGACTACCTTCTATGGCTACACCTTC. Protein product: CASSLAPTTFYGYTF. The full variable domain, completed using reference TRBV5-6 and TRBJ1-2, is DAGVTQSPTHLIKTRGQQVTLRCSPKSGHDTVSWYQQALGQGPQFIFQYYEEEERQRGNFPDRFSGHQFPNYSSELNVNALLLGDSALYLCASSLAPTTFYGYTFGSGTRLTVV.

The chain has TRBV7-2 and TRBJ1-2, with a weak D call TRBD1 (5 bases). Germline assignment: CDR1 SGHTA and CDR2 FQGNSA. This CDR3 is 13 amino acids long. The V and J ends lost 2 bases and 9 bases respectively, with 13 bases between them. The CDR3 here is CASSLNGGISYTF. In nucleotides, the CDR3 is TGTGCCAGCAGCTTAAACGGGGGGATAAGCTACACCTTC. Full variable domain (missing parts from reference TRBV7-2 and TRBJ1-2): GAGVSQSPSNKVTEKGKDVELRCDPISGHTALYWYRQSLGQGLEFLIYFQGNSAPDKSGLPSDRFSAERTGGSVSTLTIQRTQQEDSAVYLCASSLNGGISYTFGSGTRLTVV.

This chain links TRBV11-3 with TRBJ2-7, with 11 bases that match TRBD2. The germline V gene has CDR1 SGHNT and CDR2 YENEEA. The CDR3 sequence is 13 residues long. V shed 3 bases, J shed 10 bases, and the junction held 5 bases outside the gene matches. The chain's CDR3 is CASSFETSGDQYF. CDR3 nucleotide sequence: TGTGCCAGCAGCTTCGAGACTAGCGGGGATCAGTACTTC.

The V call is TRBV19, the J call TRBJ1-1; 9 bases are shared with TRBD1. This CDR3 spans 14 amino acids. J was trimmed by 4 bases and V by 6 bases; bases with no gene match: 6. Germline CDR1 reads LNHDA; CDR2 reads SQIVND (reference sequence). The CDR3 coding sequence is TGTGCCAGTAGGGAGACAGGGGGTGCCACTGAAGCTTTCTTT. Amino acid sequence: CASRETGGATEAFF.

The V and J genes are TRBV29-1 and TRBJ2-7; tentatively, D is TRBD2 (6 bases). This CDR3 is built from 14 residues. V was trimmed by 6 bases and J by 3 bases, leaving 18 bases between them. From germline, CDR1 is SQVTM and CDR2 ANQGSEA. The CDR3 DNA sequence: TGCAGCGTCGTGGGGGGACTTATGTTCTACGAGCAGTACTTC. This gives the protein CSVVGGLMFYEQYF.